This T cell receptor beta chain was found in a study of CD8 T cells in ankylosing spondylitis. Findings and caveats of the study: With a CD8+ phenotype, disease-linked clones were relatively rare in peripheral blood. Matched ankylosing spondylitis synovial fluid reportedly showed significant enrichment of disease-linked clones.

Quantitative 5'-RACE with molecular barcodes produced the TCR beta libraries. TCRdb re-analysed the 5' RACE reads in MiXCR, keeping a single row per CDR3 protein. The profile shows fewer than 250,000 distinct CDR3 sequences, roughly a tenth of them singletons. This clonotype was recorded at least ten times. Its antigen is currently unknown. CDR1 KGHSH and CDR2 LQKENI come from the germline V gene. V lost 4 bases to trimming and J lost 2 bases, with 12 bases between them. This CDR3 spans 14 amino acids. What was sequenced was blood, either unsorted or a sorted T cell fraction (not recorded which). The clonotype comes from a male donor with ankylosing spondylitis or in good health (not recorded which). The chain links TRBV18 to TRBJ2-7; D possibly corresponds to TRBD1 (6 bases). CDR3 region: CASSRVDRAYEQYF. The CDR3 DNA is TGTGCCAGCTCACGGGTGGACAGAGCCTACGAGCAGTACTTC.